This TCR beta chain appears in the sequencing data of a study of OX40 agonist ivuxolimab in advanced cancers. Study summary: Treatment received earlier with anti-PD-1, anti-PD-L1 or anti-CTLA-4 agents was allowed, and less than 45% had some.

The CDR3 is 16 residues long. Trimming removed 6 bases from V and 5 bases from J; junction bases left unmatched: 15. Germline V gives CDR1 SGHTA, CDR2 FQGNSA. Assay used: immunoSEQ multiplex PCR; TCRdb lists only in-frame clones, some missing. Among 50,000 or so clones listed, approximately 88% were seen once. Baseline, cycle 4 day 1, and cycle 7 day 1 were the blood sampling points. The chain combines TRBV7-2 with TRBJ2-5, with 7 bases matching TRBD2. This sample comprised CD4+ or CD8+ T cells sorted from blood, obtained in a trial of the OX40 agonist ivuxolimab. This clonotype was sampled from an adult with an advanced solid tumor such as melanoma, head and neck, liver or kidney cancer. CDR3 sequence: CASRPWGSGKGETQYF. CDR3 in DNA: TGTGCCAGCAGACCCTGGGGGAGCGGGAAGGGTGAGACCCAGTACTTC.